These 14 T cell receptor beta chains came from one sample sequenced in a study of cytomegalovirus exposure and HLA in healthy donors. A multiplex PCR was run with 60 Vbeta primers and 13 Jbeta primers. TCRdb's copy holds only in-frame clones and misses some; the assay was immunoSEQ multiplex PCR. The sample yields tens of thousands of clones, 80% seen once. The sample was PBMCs. The receptor set was obtained from a woman aged 45 to 65 in good health and CMV-seropositive.

This chain joins TRBV7-9 and TRBJ2-1; D may be TRBD1 (6 bases). The CDR3 runs to 15 residues. CDR1 SEHNR and CDR2 FQNEAQ come from the germline V gene (reference sequence). V was clipped by 5 bases and J by 5 bases, with 16 bases between them. CDR3 in amino acids: CASSPLLRGNNEQFF. The CDR3 nucleotides read TGTGCCAGCAGCCCCCTTCTGAGGGGGAACAATGAGCAGTTCTTC.

This rearrangement joins TRBV5-1 to TRBJ1-4, with a possible D match to TRBD1 (6 bases). The CDR3 is 15 amino acids. Between the trimmed V and J ends, which lost 2 bases and 3 bases, there was a span of 11 bases. Germline-derived CDR1 and CDR2 are SGHRS and YFSETQ. The CDR3, as DNA: TGCGCCAGCAGCTTCCAGGGGATTGCTAATGAAAAACTGTTTTTT. This codes for CASSFQGIANEKLFF.

This clone was detected only once. The chain couples TRBV6-6 to TRBJ2-7; 9 bases fit TRBD2. The CDR3 is made up of 15 amino acids. Per the germline V gene, CDR1 is MNHNY and CDR2 is SVGAGI (reference sequence). With V trimmed by 4 bases and J by 3 bases, 7 bases remained unmatched. CDR3 sequence reads: CASSSRLAEIYEQYV. CDR3 coding DNA: TGTGCCAGCAGTTCTAGACTAGCGGAGATCTACGAGCAGTACGTC.

The chain employs TRBV6-4 and TRBJ2-6; D might be TRBD1 (6 bases). The V end lost 6 bases, the J end lost 1 base, and 19 bases lay between the germline ends. This CDR3 spans 18 amino acids. Germline assignment: CDR1 MRHNA and CDR2 SNTAGT. The CDR3: CASSLTTGQDSGANVLTF. DNA for the CDR3: TGTGCCAGCAGCCTAACGACAGGTCAAGATTCTGGGGCCAACGTCCTGACTTTC.

The chain recombines TRBV10-2 with TRBJ1-4; D uncertain. Trimming cost V 4 bases and J 5 bases, with 11 bases left between them. This CDR3 comprises 14 residues. The germline V gene has CDR1 WSHSY and CDR2 SAAADI. CDR3 amino acids: CASSVPGLNEKLFF. CDR3 in DNA: TGCGCCAGCAGTGTACCGGGGTTAAATGAAAAACTGTTTTTT.

CDR3 coding DNA: TGTGCCAGCAGCTTACTCAGGGGGCAAACCGACTATGGCTACACCTTC. The encoded protein is CASSLLRGQTDYGYTF. The chain employs TRBV7-8 and TRBJ1-2, with 8 bases matching TRBD1. Germline values: CDR1 SGHVS, CDR2 FQNEAQ. CDR3 size: 16 residues. Trimming took 2 bases from V and 3 from J; bases not matched to a gene: 8.

V gene TRBV6-4 combines with J gene TRBJ2-2, with TRBD1 identical over 10 bases. The V and J ends lost 6 bases and 5 bases, in that order; junction bases with no gene match: 6. In germline, CDR1 is MRHNA, CDR2 SNTAGT. This CDR3 has 15 residues. DNA for the CDR3: TGTGCCAGCAGGCGGACAGGGGGAGCAACCGGGGAGCTGTTTTTT. Residues: CASRRTGGATGELFF.

The chain recombines TRBV2 with TRBJ2-7; D ambiguous. V dropped 7 bases and J dropped 5 bases, with 9 bases sitting between them. This CDR3 comprises 11 residues. Looked up from germline, CDR1 is SNHLY and CDR2 is FYNNEI. The CDR3 here is CASTAWHEQYF. The CDR3 DNA follows: TGTGCCAGCACCGCTTGGCACGAGCAGTACTTC.

V gene TRBV6-5 combines with J gene TRBJ1-2; D is uncertain. Per germline, CDR1 MNHEY and CDR2 SVGAGI. The V end lost 5 bases, the J end lost 8 bases, and 21 bases lay between the germline ends. This CDR3 is 15 amino acids long. The CDR3 loop reads CASSGGILESRGYTF. The DNA of the CDR3 is TGTGCCAGCAGTGGAGGCATTCTCGAGTCGCGCGGCTACACCTTC.

J is TRBJ2-2 and V is TRBV11-3; D not certain. Trimming removed 5 bases at V and 4 bases at J, with 11 bases between. This CDR3 contains 14 residues. The V gene's germline CDR1 is SGHNT and CDR2 YENEEA. In DNA form, the CDR3 reads TGTGCCAGCAGCCTTCAGGCCTCCACCGGGGAGCTGTTTTTT. Translating gives CASSLQASTGELFF.

V usage is TRBV10-3 and J usage is TRBJ2-3, with D uncertain. Trimming stripped 2 bases from V and 4 bases from J, with 4 bases between. CDR1 is ENHRY, CDR2 SYGVKD, per germline. The length of the CDR3 is 12 residues. The CDR3 loop reads CAISELSDTQYF. The CDR3 nucleotides are TGTGCCATCAGTGAGCTGTCAGATACGCAGTATTTT.

This chain links TRBV7-2 with TRBJ1-5; the D is unclear. The germline V and J ends were trimmed by 6 bases and 1 base, with 13 bases remaining between them. Germline CDR1 is SGHTA and CDR2 is FQGNSA. There are 15 residues in the CDR3. The CDR3 bases are TGTGCCAGCAGTAACGGAGGTAACAGCAATCAGCCCCAGCATTTT. The encoded protein is CASSNGGNSNQPQHF. The variable domain in full, completed from reference TRBV7-2 and TRBJ1-5, reads GAGVSQSPSNKVTEKGKDVELRCDPISGHTALYWYRQSLGQGLEFLIYFQGNSAPDKSGLPSDRFSAERTGGSVSTLTIQRTQQEDSAVYLCASSNGGNSNQPQHFGDGTRLSIL.

The chain carries TRBV5-8 and TRBJ1-3, with TRBD1 matching over 8 bases. Germline trimming cut 4 bases from V and 5 bases from J; bases unmatched to any gene: 5. The germline V gene has CDR1 SGHTS and CDR2 YDEGEE. This CDR3 spans 14 amino acids. CDR3 DNA: TGTGCCAGCAGCCCTGACAGGGGTAGAAACACCATATATTTT. Its protein product is CASSPDRGRNTIYF. Full variable domain (outside the CDR3, taken from reference TRBV5-8 and TRBJ1-3): EAGVTQSPTHLIKTRGQQATLRCSPISGHTSVYWYQQALGLGLQFLLWYDEGEERNRGNFPPRFSGRQFPNYSSELNVNALELEDSALYLCASSPDRGRNTIYFGEGSWLTVV.

V and J are TRBV4-2 and TRBJ2-5, with D possibly matching TRBD2 (6 bases). V shed 4 bases and J shed 2 bases, with 14 bases lying between them. The germline V gene has CDR1 LGHNA and CDR2 YNFKEQ. This CDR3 is built from 15 residues. CDR3 residues: CASSRPGDWQETQYF. CDR3 nucleotides: TGTGCCAGCAGCCGACCGGGGGACTGGCAAGAGACCCAGTACTTC.